These 3 T cell receptor beta chains came from one sample sequenced in a study of OX40 agonist ivuxolimab in advanced cancers. Only in-frame clones appear in the TCRdb table, and some are missing; sequencing was by immunoSEQ multiplex PCR. This sample carries tens of thousands of clones, over 85% of them seen once, and the ten largest clones take around 0.7%. The source was CD4+ or CD8+ T cells sorted from blood, collected in a trial of the OX40 agonist ivuxolimab. Receptors were obtained from an adult with an advanced solid tumor such as melanoma, head and neck, liver or kidney cancer.

This chain links TRBV6-1 with TRBJ1-5; D not resolved. The germline CDR1 and CDR2 sequences are MNHNS and SASEGT. The V gene lost 2 bases and the J gene lost 0 bases, with 8 bases spanning the gap. CDR3 length equals 15 residues. CDR3 nucleotides: TGTGCCAGCAGTGAACAAGGCAATAGCAATCAGCCCCAGCATTTT. Its translation: CASSEQGNSNQPQHF.

In its sample, this clone was seen once. This sequence joins TRBV30 and TRBJ1-2; D is perhaps TRBD1 (6 bases). V gave up 5 bases and J gave up 5 bases, with 12 bases separating them. CDR3 length: 12 residues. In germline, CDR1 is GTSNPN, CDR2 SVGIG (reference sequence). CDR3 sequence reads: CAWLTGSYGYTF. In DNA, the CDR3 is TGTGCCTGGCTTACAGGGAGTTATGGCTACACCTTC.

The CDR3 protein is CAWSGHLRGGTGELFF. In DNA form, the CDR3 reads TGTGCCTGGAGTGGACACCTGAGGGGGGGCACCGGGGAGCTGTTTTTT. This chain uses TRBV30 with TRBJ2-2; D possibly corresponds to TRBD2 (7 bases). CDR1 is GTSNPN and CDR2 is SVGIG in the germline V gene (reference sequence). The CDR3 is 16 residues long. Trimming stripped 1 base from V and 4 bases from J, with 16 bases between.